Listed here are 24 T cell receptor beta chains from one sample, sequenced in a study of T cell repertoires in cytomegalovirus infection. These receptors lack a known antigen. TCRdb called the reads again in MiXCR, with one record for every CDR3 protein. Here the sample spans approximately 990,000 distinct CDR3 sequences, approximately 31% being singletons. The sequencing here drew on cultured CD8+ T cells from PBMCs, taken from culture after CMV antigen stimulation. These TCRs come from a human donor in good health (CMV status not recorded). Some clones in this sample may be carry-over from other donors' samples.

This chain uses TRBV27 with TRBJ2-7; TRBD2 is a possible D gene (6 bases). V lost 2 bases and J 4 bases, leaving 12 bases between the germline ends. Germline CDR1 is MNHEY and CDR2 is SMNVEV (reference sequence). The length of the CDR3 is 14 residues. CDR3 sequence: CASSLNGGYYEQYF. The CDR3 DNA reads TGTGCCAGCAGTTTAAATGGGGGGTATTACGAGCAGTACTTC.

The chain links TRBV12-3 or TRBV12-4 to TRBJ1-2; tentative D call: TRBD1 (5 bases). There are 19 residues in the CDR3. Trimming shortened V by 6 bases and J by 4 bases, and 30 bases separated the two germline ends. This CDR3 reads CASSPNLLTDPEYGYGYTF. DNA for the CDR3: TGTGCCAGCAGCCCCAATCTTCTGACAGACCCCGAGTACGGCTATGGCTACACCTTC.

V gene TRBV7-3 combines with J gene TRBJ2-1, with D tentatively TRBD2 (7 bases). This CDR3 has 17 amino acids. Germline values: CDR1 SGHTA, CDR2 FQGTGA. Trimming removed 4 bases from V and 0 bases from J, with 16 bases in between. CDR3 sequence reads: CASSSGLMDSSYNEQFF. CDR3 nucleotides: TGTGCCAGCAGCTCGGGACTAATGGACAGCTCCTACAATGAGCAGTTCTTC.

J is TRBJ2-7 and V is TRBV27, with 13 bases matching TRBD2. The germline V gene encodes CDR1 MNHEY and CDR2 SMNVEV (reference sequence). The CDR3 covers 16 residues. J lost 2 bases, V lost 5 bases, and 6 bases had no gene match. For the CDR3, the DNA is TGTGCCAGCAGTCCTCGGACTAGCGGGGGCCCCTACGAGCAGTACGTC. It codes for CASSPRTSGGPYEQYV.

This clonotype showed up just a few times. This chain uses TRBV20-1 with TRBJ2-7, with 8 bases aligning to TRBD2. This CDR3 has 16 residues. Losses at the gene ends were 0 bases for V and 2 bases for J; bases not matched to a gene: 9. Germline CDR1 is DFQATT and CDR2 is SNEGSKA (reference sequence). The CDR3 coding sequence is TGCAGTGCTAGAGATCGGGAGGGCTCTTCGCCCTACGAGCAGTACTTC. Encoded protein: CSARDREGSSPYEQYF.

Only a few counts were recorded for this clonotype. The rearrangement uses TRBV11-2 and TRBJ2-3, with D uncertain. The CDR3 is 14 amino acids. Trimming cost V 2 bases and J 3 bases, with 9 bases left between them. CDR1 is SGHAT and CDR2 is FQNNGV in the germline V gene. In nucleotides, the CDR3 is TGTGCCAGCAGCTTACCCGAGGAAACAGATACGCAGTATTTT. The encoded protein is CASSLPEETDTQYF.

Concerning this clonotype: One end of the junction varies from germline; a read error may be responsible. This sequence joins TRBV7-7 and TRBJ2-7; D gene uncertain. Germline assignment: CDR1 SSHAT and CDR2 FNYEAQ (reference sequence). The CDR3 consists of 14 residues. The CDR3 loop reads CASSFTAGSYEQYF. CDR3 in DNA: TGTGCTAGCAGCTTTACTGCAGGCTCCTACGAGCAGTACTTC.

This clonotype was seen a few times. V and J are TRBV29-1 and TRBJ1-2; 12 nucleotides line up with TRBD1. This CDR3 is 14 amino acids long. Germline-derived CDR1 and CDR2 are SQVTM and ANQGSEA. V was clipped by 5 bases and J by 7 bases; unmatched bases: 8. The chain's CDR3 is CSVTPGTGGPGYTF. DNA for the CDR3: TGCAGCGTTACCCCGGGGACAGGGGGCCCTGGCTACACCTTC.

This clonotype appeared a few times. This rearrangement joins TRBV6-2 or TRBV6-3 to TRBJ1-5; no firm D call. V lost 2 bases and J lost 1, with 6 bases in between. Germline lookup yields CDR1 MNHEY and CDR2 SVGEGT. The CDR3 sequence is 14 residues long. The CDR3 DNA reads TGTGCCAGCAGTTACGCCGGAAGCAATCAGCCCCAGCATTTT. This encodes CASSYAGSNQPQHF.

The V gene is TRBV20-1, the J gene TRBJ1-2; 10 bases line up with TRBD1. Germline V gene lookup returns CDR1 DFQATT and CDR2 SNEGSKA (reference sequence). The CDR3 is 14 amino acids. J was trimmed by 5 bases and V by 1 base; bases with no gene match: 4. The CDR3 sequence: CSARVGTGEYGYTF. The DNA of the CDR3 is TGCAGTGCTAGAGTAGGGACAGGGGAATATGGCTACACCTTC.

The rearrangement uses TRBV5-6 and TRBJ2-3; D perhaps matches TRBD1 (6 bases). CDR1 is SGHDT, CDR2 YYEEEE, per germline. V was shortened by 6 bases and J by 6 bases, with 17 bases between the two germline ends. The CDR3 extends over 14 amino acids. The CDR3 loop reads CASTRQALRDTQYF. Written as DNA, the CDR3 is TGTGCCAGCACTCGACAGGCCCTACGGGATACGCAGTATTTT.

This clonotype turned up a few times. The chain links TRBV6-1 to TRBJ2-7; D not resolved. Looked up from germline, CDR1 is MNHNS and CDR2 is SASEGT. Trimming shortened V by 0 bases and J by 0 bases, and 24 bases separated the two germline ends. The CDR3 consists of 20 residues. The CDR3 loop is CASSEAEAAITFFSSYEQYF. The CDR3 DNA reads as TGTGCCAGCAGTGAAGCTGAGGCAGCTATTACATTCTTCAGCTCCTACGAGCAGTACTTC.

The chain carries TRBV28 and TRBJ1-1; 10 bases match TRBD1. Germline lookup yields CDR1 MDHEN and CDR2 SYDVKM. The CDR3 runs to 17 residues. V lost 6 bases and J lost 6; bases outside the gene matches: 16. The CDR3 DNA reads TGTGCCAGCAGCCTTTTGGAGACAGGGGGCTTTAACTCTGAAGCTTTCTTT. Protein sequence: CASSLLETGGFNSEAFF.

The chain uses TRBV6-1 and TRBJ1-1; possible D gene TRBD1, 5 bases. This CDR3 has 17 amino acids. Trimming pared 1 base from V and 0 bases from J, leaving 15 bases between. Per germline, CDR1 MNHNS and CDR2 SASEGT. CDR3: CASSEGRGLHMNTEAFF. The CDR3 DNA is TGTGCCAGCAGTGAAGGCCGGGGACTACACATGAACACTGAAGCTTTCTTT.

This CDR3 reads CASSLGDGGNQPQHF. The CDR3, as DNA: TGTGCCAGCAGCTTAGGAGACGGGGGCAATCAGCCCCAGCATTTT. The chain couples TRBV7-9 to TRBJ1-5; D remains unclear. CDR1 is SEHNR and CDR2 is FQNEAQ in the germline V gene (reference sequence). V gave up 1 base and J gave up 2 bases, with 9 bases separating them. CDR3 length equals 15 residues. The full variable domain, completed using reference TRBV7-9 and TRBJ1-5, is DTGVSQNPRHKITKRGQNVTFRCDPISEHNRLYWYRQTLGQGPEFLTYFQNEAQLEKSRLLSDRFSAERPKGSFSTLEIQRTEQGDSAMYLCASSLGDGGNQPQHFGDGTRLSIL.

This clonotype was observed once. This chain uses TRBV7-9 with TRBJ2-1; D uncertain. Germline CDR1 and CDR2: SEHNR and FQNEAQ (reference sequence). Trimming shortened V by 3 bases and J by 10 bases, and 7 bases separated the two germline ends. This CDR3 is built from 11 residues. CDR3: CASSFRWEQFF. The CDR3 coding sequence is TGTGCCAGCAGCTTTAGATGGGAGCAGTTCTTC.

In its sample, this clonotype was seen a few times. The rearrangement joins TRBV14 to TRBJ2-7; 7 bases agree with TRBD1. V was clipped by 0 bases and J by 5 bases; unmatched bases: 4. CDR1 is SGHDN and CDR2 is FVKESK in the germline V gene. CDR3 length: 14 residues. CDR3: CASSQEDRRHEQYF. The DNA of the CDR3 is TGTGCCAGCAGCCAAGAGGACAGGAGACACGAGCAGTACTTC.

The gene calls are TRBV27 and TRBJ2-1; 8 bases align to TRBD2. Per germline, CDR1 MNHEY and CDR2 SMNVEV (reference sequence). The CDR3 loop spans 13 amino acids. The CDR3 region has the DNA TGTGCAAGCGGGCGGGGGGATTACAATGAGCAGTTCTTC. Its protein is CASGRGDYNEQFF.

The chain uses TRBV5-1 and TRBJ2-7; D is undetermined. CDR3 length: 14 residues. V was pared by 4 bases and J by 3 bases, with 14 bases between. Germline CDR1 reads SGHRS; CDR2 reads YFSETQ. The chain's CDR3 is CASSPAVKDYEQYF. CDR3 nucleotide sequence: TGCGCCAGCAGCCCCGCTGTGAAGGACTACGAGCAGTACTTC.

This chain joins TRBV6-6 and TRBJ2-7, with 9 nucleotides matching TRBD2. Trimming took 6 bases from V and 2 from J; bases not matched to a gene: 5. The germline V gene encodes CDR1 MNHNY and CDR2 SVGAGI (reference sequence). This CDR3 is built from 14 residues. CDR3 bases: TGTGCCAGCAGAAAGGAGCGGGGGGCCTACGAGCAGTACTTC. It encodes CASRKERGAYEQYF.

The chain has TRBV6-5 and TRBJ2-1; possible D gene TRBD2, 5 bases. Germline assignment: CDR1 MNHEY and CDR2 SVGAGI. The CDR3 length is 13 residues. Deletions cut 6 bases from V and 7 bases from J, with 13 bases between. CDR3 sequence (DNA): TGTGCCAGCAGCGAGGGCCCCTGGAATGAGCAGTTCTTC. This sequence encodes CASSEGPWNEQFF.

This clonotype came up many times. The genes are TRBV7-6 and TRBJ1-1, with TRBD1 matching 7 bases. J gave up 1 base and V 1 base, and 12 bases lay outside the gene matches. The CDR3 is made up of 18 amino acids. Germline V gene lookup returns CDR1 SGHVS and CDR2 FNYEAQ. Here the CDR3 DNA reads TGTGCCAGCAGCTTAGTGAAGGGGGCCATTTTTACGAACACTGAAGCTTTCTTT. Translating it yields CASSLVKGAIFTNTEAFF. The whole variable domain, filled in from reference TRBV7-6 and TRBJ1-1, reads GAGVSQSPRYKVTKRGQDVALRCDPISGHVSLYWYRQALGQGPEFLTYFNYEAQQDKSGLPNDRFSAERPEGSISTLTIQRTEQRDSAMYRCASSLVKGAIFTNTEAFFGQGTRLTVV.

The rearrangement links TRBV27 to TRBJ2-7; D may be TRBD1 or TRBD2 (5 bases each). V lost 5 bases to trimming and J lost 2 bases, with 16 bases between them. The CDR3 is made up of 15 amino acids. Germline values: CDR1 MNHEY, CDR2 SMNVEV (reference sequence). As DNA, the CDR3 is TGTGCCAGCAGTCTGAGGGCAGGGCTACCCTACGAGCAGTACTTC. Its protein is CASSLRAGLPYEQYF.

This clonotype appeared a few times. This sequence joins TRBV7-8 and TRBJ1-5, with D perhaps TRBD1 (6 bases). Germline V CDR1 and CDR2: SGHVS, FQNEAQ. The CDR3 extends over 14 amino acids. V lost 6 bases, J lost 5 bases, and 14 bases lay in between. In nucleotides, the CDR3 is TGTGCCAGCAGTCCCAGGGGAGCAGATCAGCCCCAGCATTTT. Protein: CASSPRGADQPQHF.